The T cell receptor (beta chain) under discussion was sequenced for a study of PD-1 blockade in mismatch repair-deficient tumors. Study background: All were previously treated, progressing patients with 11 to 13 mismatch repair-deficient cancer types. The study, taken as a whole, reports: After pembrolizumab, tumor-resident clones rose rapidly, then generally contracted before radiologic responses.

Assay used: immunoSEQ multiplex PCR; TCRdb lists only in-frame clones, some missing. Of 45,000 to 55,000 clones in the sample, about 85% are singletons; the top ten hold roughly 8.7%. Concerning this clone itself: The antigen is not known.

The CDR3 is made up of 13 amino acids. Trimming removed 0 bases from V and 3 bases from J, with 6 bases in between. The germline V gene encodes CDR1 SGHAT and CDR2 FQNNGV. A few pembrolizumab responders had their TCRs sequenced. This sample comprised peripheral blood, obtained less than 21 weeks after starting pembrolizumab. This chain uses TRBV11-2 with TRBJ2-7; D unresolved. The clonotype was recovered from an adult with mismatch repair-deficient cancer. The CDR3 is CASSLESYYEQYF. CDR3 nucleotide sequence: TGTGCCAGCAGCTTAGAATCCTACTACGAGCAGTACTTC.